These 28 T cell receptor beta chains were sequenced from one sample in a study of T cell responses to AZD1222 COVID-19 vaccine. Produced via immunoSEQ multiplex PCR; TCRdb's table is partial and in-frame only. The data contain 99,000 or so clones, around 91% of them singletons. The input for sequencing was peripheral blood, taken on day 0 of AZD1222 vaccination. These receptors were taken from an adult in good health.

The chain employs TRBV4-1 and TRBJ1-2; TRBD1 matches at 9 bases. V was clipped by 2 bases and J by 5 bases; unmatched bases: 6. The germline V gene has CDR1 MGHRA and CDR2 YSYEKL. The CDR3 spans 15 residues. The CDR3 DNA reads TGCGCCAGCAGCCAACAGAGCGACAGGGGGTATGGCTACACCTTC. Residues: CASSQQSDRGYGYTF.

This chain joins TRBV7-8 and TRBJ1-5; maybe TRBD1 (6 bases). CDR1 and CDR2 from the germline V gene are SGHVS and FQNEAQ. Trimming cost V 5 bases and J 2 bases, with 19 bases left between them. This CDR3 has 17 amino acids. The CDR3 loop reads CASSPGAAEWGNQPQHF. DNA for the CDR3: TGTGCCAGCAGCCCGGGGGCAGCAGAGTGGGGCAATCAGCCCCAGCATTTT.

The V gene is TRBV3-1 (or the pseudogene TRBV3-2), the J gene TRBJ2-7; TRBD1 agrees at 9 bases. The trim removed 4 bases at V and 6 bases at J, leaving 7 bases unmatched. Germline CDR1 LGHDT, CDR2 YNNKEL (reference sequence). CDR3 length: 14 amino acids. CDR3 residues: CASSPWTGEGEQYF. CDR3 in DNA: TGTGCCAGCAGCCCGTGGACAGGGGAAGGCGAGCAGTACTTC.

The chain is built from TRBV19 and TRBJ1-2; no firm D call. With 5 bases removed from V and 8 bases from J, the gap between germline ends came to 9 bases. Per the germline V gene, CDR1 is LNHDA and CDR2 is SQIVND (reference sequence). The CDR3 spans 11 residues. The CDR3 sequence: CASSLRTGYTF. CDR3 DNA: TGTGCCAGTAGTCTACGTACGGGCTACACCTTC. Full variable domain (remainder filled in from reference TRBV19 and TRBJ1-2): DGGITQSPKYLFRKEGQNVTLSCEQNLNHDAMYWYRQDPGQGLRLIYYSQIVNDFQKGDIAEGYSVSREKKESFPLTVTSAQKNPTAFYLCASSLRTGYTFGSGTRLTVV.

The V and J genes are TRBV2 and TRBJ2-5; TRBD2 matches at 16 bases. V trimming: 5 bases; J trimming: 4 bases; junction bases outside the gene matches: 10. Germline V CDR1 and CDR2: SNHLY, FYNNEI. The CDR3 runs to 18 residues. CDR3 sequence: CASSPREGTSGGAETQYF. DNA of the CDR3: TGTGCCAGCAGTCCCCGCGAAGGGACTAGCGGGGGGGCAGAGACCCAGTACTTC. Combining the CDR3 with reference TRBV2 and TRBJ2-5 gives the whole variable domain EPEVTQTPSHQVTQMGQEVILRCVPISNHLYFYWYRQILGQKVEFLVSFYNNEISEKSEIFDDQFSVERPDGSNFTLKIRSTKLEDSAMYFCASSPREGTSGGAETQYFGPGTRLLVL.

This chain joins TRBV9 and TRBJ2-2; D is unclear. CDR1 is SGDLS, CDR2 YYNGEE, per germline. V lost 3 bases and J 0 bases, leaving 12 bases between the germline ends. This CDR3 is built from 16 residues. In DNA, the CDR3 is TGTGCCAGCAGCGCAGGCACGGCGGCGAACACCGGGGAGCTGTTTTTT. Protein sequence: CASSAGTAANTGELFF.

This chain links TRBV5-1 with TRBJ2-1, with 11 bases identical to TRBD2. Germline CDR1 is SGHRS and CDR2 is YFSETQ. This CDR3 has 19 amino acids. The junction had 9 bases not matched to a gene; V was cut back by 0 bases and J by 1 base. CDR3 bases: TGCGCCAGCAGCTTGGGAGCTAGCGGGGGGCCTTTATCCTACAATGAGCAGTTCTTC. Translation: CASSLGASGGPLSYNEQFF.

The rearrangement joins TRBV11-2 to TRBJ2-7, with 9 nucleotides matching TRBD1. The CDR3 loop spans 14 amino acids. J lost 3 bases, V lost 3 bases, and 3 bases had no gene match. Germline CDR1 SGHAT, CDR2 FQNNGV. This CDR3 reads CASSLGTGFYEQYF. In DNA form, the CDR3 reads TGTGCCAGCAGCTTGGGGACAGGGTTCTACGAGCAGTACTTC.

The CDR3 DNA follows: TGTGCCAGCAGTCCCCAGCCGCGGGGAGAAAAACTGTTTTTT. This gives the protein CASSPQPRGEKLFF. The chain couples TRBV27 to TRBJ1-4; D remains ambiguous. Trimming stripped 5 bases from V and 8 bases from J, with 15 bases between. Germline V gene lookup returns CDR1 MNHEY and CDR2 SMNVEV (reference sequence). The CDR3 totals 14 residues.

This clone was counted once. CDR3 sequence reads: CASSAGYSYNSPLHF. The CDR3 DNA reads as TGTGCCAGCAGTGCCGGTTACTCCTATAATTCACCCCTCCACTTT. The chain carries TRBV25-1 and TRBJ1-6; no definite D call. CDR1 MGHDK and CDR2 SYGVNS come from the germline V gene. Trimming left V 4 bases short and J 0 bases short, with 7 bases between. This CDR3 has 15 residues.

V gene TRBV27 combines with J gene TRBJ2-7; D unclear. CDR1 MNHEY and CDR2 SMNVEV come from the germline V gene (reference sequence). The CDR3 is 13 amino acids. Trimming shortened V by 3 bases and J by 2 bases, and 8 bases separated the two germline ends. The CDR3 loop is CASSFARTYEQYF. CDR3 coding DNA: TGTGCCAGCAGTTTCGCCAGAACCTACGAGCAGTACTTC.

Comment on this clone: This CDR3 is also generated by other DNA sequences in the sample. This chain joins TRBV5-1 and TRBJ2-7; 7 bases line up with TRBD2. The ends lost 2 bases at V and 3 bases at J; junction bases unmatched: 8. Germline V gene sequence: CDR1 SGHRS, CDR2 YFSETQ. The CDR3 contains 15 residues. The CDR3 DNA reads TGCGCCAGCAGCTTAATAGTCCCGGGGGGCTACGAGCAGTACTTC. Translated: CASSLIVPGGYEQYF.

In this sample, this clone turned up once. J is TRBJ1-2 and V is TRBV6-1, with D possibly being TRBD1 (5 bases). Germline V gene sequence: CDR1 MNHNS, CDR2 SASEGT. Trimming left V 3 bases short and J 3 bases short, with 8 bases between. The CDR3 has 13 amino acids. This CDR3 is CASSETEHYGYTF. The CDR3 DNA is TGTGCCAGCAGTGAGACAGAACACTATGGCTACACCTTC.

The chain uses TRBV5-1 and TRBJ2-5; D tentatively fits TRBD1 or TRBD2 (5 bases each). This CDR3 has 15 residues. Germline V gene sequence: CDR1 SGHRS, CDR2 YFSETQ. V was clipped by 4 bases and J by 5 bases, with 18 bases between them. In nucleotides, the CDR3 is TGCGCCAGCAGCCGGGGAGAAGGGGCCTCGGAGACCCAGTACTTC. It is translated as CASSRGEGASETQYF.

The chain combines TRBV18 with TRBJ2-7; D assignment may be TRBD1 or TRBD2 (5 bases each). Trimming removed 8 bases from V and 2 bases from J, with 19 bases in between. The V gene's germline CDR1 is KGHSH and CDR2 LQKENI. The CDR3 totals 15 residues. CDR3 sequence reads: CASAPGTERTYEQYF. The CDR3 DNA follows: TGTGCCAGCGCCCCCGGGACCGAGCGGACCTACGAGCAGTACTTC.

The gene calls are TRBV3-1 (or the pseudogene TRBV3-2) and TRBJ2-4; D uncertain. CDR3 length: 11 amino acids. With 1 base removed from V and 8 bases from J, the gap between germline ends came to 3 bases. The germline V gene has CDR1 LGHDT and CDR2 YNNKEL (reference sequence). As DNA, the CDR3 is TGTGCCAGCAGCCAAGGTGACATTCAGTACTTC. Protein sequence: CASSQGDIQYF.

This clone was counted once. This sequence joins TRBV5-1 and TRBJ1-2; D is ambiguous. With 0 bases removed from V and 7 bases from J, the gap between germline ends came to 7 bases. The CDR3 length is 12 residues. The germline V gene has CDR1 SGHRS and CDR2 YFSETQ. Written as DNA, the CDR3 is TGCGCCAGCAGCTTGGCAGGAGGTGGCTACACCTTC. Translation: CASSLAGGGYTF.

The chain couples TRBV7-2 to TRBJ1-3, with a possible D match to TRBD1 (5 bases). The germline gives CDR1 SGHTA, CDR2 FQGNSA. The CDR3 runs 16 residues. The V end lost 1 base, the J end lost 2 bases, and 12 bases lay between the germline ends. In DNA form, the CDR3 reads TGTGCCAGCAGCTTAGTAGCGGGGGGTACTGGAAACACCATATATTTT. It yields the protein CASSLVAGGTGNTIYF. Filled out from reference TRBV7-2 and TRBJ1-3, the complete variable domain reads GAGVSQSPSNKVTEKGKDVELRCDPISGHTALYWYRQSLGQGLEFLIYFQGNSAPDKSGLPSDRFSAERTGGSVSTLTIQRTQQEDSAVYLCASSLVAGGTGNTIYFGEGSWLTVV.

The gene calls are TRBV10-2 and TRBJ2-2; 9 nucleotides agree with TRBD1. The germline V gene has CDR1 WSHSY and CDR2 SAAADI. With 3 bases clipped from V and 5 bases from J, the junction kept 1 base outside the gene matches. The CDR3 runs to 14 residues. CDR3 sequence: CASSEDRGTGELFF. CDR3 coding DNA: TGCGCCAGCAGTGAAGACAGGGGGACCGGGGAGCTGTTTTTT.

The V and J genes are TRBV9 and TRBJ1-3; no reliable D call. The CDR3 is 13 residues long. V was shortened by 7 bases and J by 0 bases, with 8 bases between the two germline ends. The germline V gene encodes CDR1 SGDLS and CDR2 YYNGEE. For the CDR3, the DNA is TGTGCCAGCGGGCCCTTCTCTGGAAACACCATATATTTT. Its protein product is CASGPFSGNTIYF.

CDR3 in DNA: TGTGCCAGCGGCCCCGGGCCGAGCTACAATGAGCAGTTCTTC. It specifies CASGPGPSYNEQFF. The V gene is TRBV5-6, the J gene TRBJ2-1; D unclear. V was cut by 7 bases and J by 3 bases, with 14 bases left in between. Germline values: CDR1 SGHDT, CDR2 YYEEEE. The CDR3 is 14 amino acids.

Details on this clone: The junction shows a germline mismatch at one end, possibly a read error. The genes are TRBV3-1 (or the pseudogene TRBV3-2) and TRBJ2-5, with D possibly called TRBD1 or TRBD2 (6 bases each). Germline V gene lookup returns CDR1 LGHDT and CDR2 YNNKEL (reference sequence). The CDR3 has 15 amino acids. This CDR3 reads CASSPYSGGQGTQYF. The DNA for the CDR3 is TGTGCCAGCAGCCCGTATTCCGGGGGCCAAGGGACCCAGTACTTC.

The chain uses TRBV29-1 and TRBJ1-5, with TRBD1 matching 9 bases. Germline V lookup: CDR1 SQVTM, CDR2 ANQGSEA. The CDR3 loop spans 14 amino acids. V lost 6 bases and J lost 2; bases outside the gene matches: 5. CDR3: CSVGTGHGNQPQHF. The CDR3 nucleotides read TGCAGCGTGGGGACAGGGCACGGCAATCAGCCCCAGCATTTT.

The chain joins TRBV7-2 to TRBJ2-2; D tentatively reads TRBD1 or TRBD2 (5 bases each). This CDR3 contains 15 residues. Looked up from germline, CDR1 is SGHTA and CDR2 is FQGNSA. V gave up 6 bases and J gave up 5 bases, with 16 bases separating them. The CDR3 DNA reads TGTGCCAGCAGGACACTAGTGGGGGAGACCGGGGAGCTGTTTTTT. Translated, it gives CASRTLVGETGELFF.

The V gene is TRBV7-2, the J gene TRBJ2-1; 7 positions match TRBD2. Germline V gives CDR1 SGHTA, CDR2 FQGNSA. The CDR3 is 13 residues long. Trimming removed 0 bases from V and 12 bases from J; junction bases left unmatched: 5. The CDR3 spells CASSLAGSGGQFF. Here the CDR3 DNA reads TGTGCCAGCAGCTTAGCGGGGTCGGGAGGGCAGTTCTTC.

This chain connects TRBV2 to TRBJ1-2, with 9 bases aligning to TRBD1. Trimming removed 7 bases from V and 7 bases from J; junction bases left unmatched: 13. CDR1 is SNHLY and CDR2 is FYNNEI in the germline V gene. The CDR3 loop spans 15 amino acids. The CDR3 is CASIPLQGARGGYTF. As DNA, the CDR3 is TGTGCCAGCATCCCGCTACAGGGGGCTAGAGGTGGCTACACCTTC.

This chain uses TRBV5-6 with TRBJ2-2; perhaps D is TRBD1 or TRBD2 (5 bases each). This CDR3 contains 15 residues. V was trimmed by 5 bases and J by 4 bases, leaving 15 bases between them. Germline V CDR1 and CDR2: SGHDT, YYEEEE. CDR3 residues: CASRFRDRLTGELFF. CDR3 DNA sequence: TGTGCCAGCAGGTTCCGGGACCGCCTCACCGGGGAGCTGTTTTTT.

J is TRBJ1-2 and V is TRBV5-6, with D hard to call. The CDR3 runs 12 residues. Per germline, CDR1 SGHDT and CDR2 YYEEEE. The germline V and J ends were trimmed by 0 bases and 4 bases, with 4 bases remaining between them. The CDR3 DNA reads TGTGCCAGCAGCTTGGGGAGCTATGGCTACACCTTC. Amino acid sequence: CASSLGSYGYTF.